Given below is one T cell receptor beta chain in context. Its target is not known. One end of the junction is discordant with germline, which a read error may explain. Amplified TCR beta CDR3 regions derived from RNA transcripts. In the first-round RT-PCR of the TCR CDR3, the HTBI primer set was used. TCRdb re-analysed the multiplex PCR reads in MiXCR, keeping a single row per CDR3 protein. Of 650,000 to 800,000 distinct CDR3 sequences listed, 45% are singletons. These data are taken from a study of T cells in Graves' hyperthyroidism and ophthalmopathy. Broader study findings: Researchers report that a 13 V-J model separated ophthalmopathy from stable hyperthyroidism. The model identified upcoming ophthalmopathy a median 6.5 months ahead of onset.

This CDR3 region has 14 residues. Germline V gene data show CDR1 as SGHTA and CDR2 as FQGNSA. The sequence was obtained from an adult man with Graves' disease, either hyperthyroidism or ophthalmopathy (not recorded which). Sequencing was performed on peripheral blood or thyroid tissue (not recorded which). The chain couples TRBV7-2 to TRBJ1-6, with TRBD1 matching over 7 bases. This CDR3 is CASSVAGGGSPLHF. The DNA of the CDR3 is TGTGCCAGCAGCGTAGCAGGGGGTGGGTCACCCCTCCACTTT.